These 14 T cell receptor beta chains were all obtained from the same sample, sequenced in a study of T cell responses to AZD1222 COVID-19 vaccine. Method: immunoSEQ multiplex PCR; TCRdb's copy keeps in-frame clones and lacks some. The repertoire has more than 140,000 clones, around 89% of them found once; the top ten carry more than 2%. Sequences were derived from peripheral blood, sampled on day 0 of AZD1222 vaccination. These receptors were taken from an adult in good health.

This rearrangement joins TRBV10-3 to TRBJ1-2; a weak D match, TRBD1 (5 bases). CDR1 is ENHRY, CDR2 SYGVKD, per germline. The CDR3 consists of 13 residues. Trimming stripped 5 bases from V and 3 bases from J, with 10 bases between. As DNA, the CDR3 is TGTGCCATCAGTCGGGACGGAGACTATGGCTACACCTTC. Protein: CAISRDGDYGYTF.

This clone occurred a few times. V is TRBV19 and J is TRBJ1-4, with D possibly being TRBD1 (5 bases). This CDR3 has 12 residues. With 8 bases removed from V and 8 bases from J, the gap between germline ends came to 12 bases. In germline, CDR1 is LNHDA, CDR2 SQIVND (reference sequence). DNA for the CDR3: TGTGCCAGTGGGGGATGGGAAGAAAAACTGTTTTTT. Translating gives CASGGWEEKLFF.

The chain is built from TRBV6-5 and TRBJ2-7; 9 positions match TRBD2. The CDR3 has 14 residues. V was clipped by 7 bases and J by 0 bases; unmatched bases: 4. Germline V gene sequence: CDR1 MNHEY, CDR2 SVGAGI. CDR3 protein: CASKREESSYEQYF. Written as DNA, the CDR3 is TGTGCCAGCAAGCGGGAGGAGAGCTCCTACGAGCAGTACTTC.

This clone was picked up a small number of times. The chain combines TRBV2 with TRBJ1-6, with D unclear. Trimming removed 7 bases at V and 0 bases at J, with 7 bases between. The CDR3 has 14 residues. Germline CDR1 reads SNHLY; CDR2 reads FYNNEI. This CDR3 is CASILGSYNSPLHF. The CDR3 nucleotides read TGTGCCAGCATACTTGGCTCCTATAATTCACCCCTCCACTTT.

This chain links TRBV3-1 (or the pseudogene TRBV3-2) with TRBJ1-3; D not certain. The CDR3 consists of 15 residues. Germline V gene sequence: CDR1 LGHDT, CDR2 YNNKEL (reference sequence). Between the trimmed V and J ends, which lost 1 base and 4 bases, there was a span of 11 bases. The CDR3 DNA follows: TGTGCCAGCAGCCAAGTAGGGAGTAGCGGAAACACCATATATTTT. Amino acid sequence: CASSQVGSSGNTIYF.

This chain connects TRBV5-1 to TRBJ1-4; D is uncertain. The ends were cut back, 5 bases at V and 7 bases at J, with 15 bases in the middle. The germline CDR1 and CDR2 sequences are SGHRS and YFSETQ. The CDR3 runs 14 residues. As DNA, the CDR3 is TGCGCCAGCAGGTCGAGGGAAGGAGGTGAAAAACTGTTTTTT. As protein: CASRSREGGEKLFF.

CDR3 amino acids: CASSPTGAEQPQHF. The CDR3, as DNA: TGTGCCAGCTCACCTACAGGGGCCGAGCAGCCCCAGCATTTT. The chain links TRBV18 to TRBJ1-5; 7 bases align to TRBD1. V was pared by 3 bases and J by 7 bases, with 6 bases of the junction left unmatched. Germline V gene sequence: CDR1 KGHSH, CDR2 LQKENI. This CDR3 region has 14 residues.

The V and J genes are TRBV6-5 and TRBJ1-3; D gene unclear. The germline gives CDR1 MNHEY, CDR2 SVGAGI. The V end lost 0 bases, the J end lost 5 bases, and 11 bases lay between the germline ends. This CDR3 is built from 15 residues. As DNA, the CDR3 is TGTGCCAGCAGTTACTCGCACGGGGTGAGAAACACCATATATTTT. This encodes CASSYSHGVRNTIYF.

This sequence joins TRBV19 and TRBJ1-2; D uncertain. Germline V CDR1 and CDR2: LNHDA, SQIVND (reference sequence). This CDR3 comprises 15 residues. V dropped 3 bases and J dropped 0 bases, with 11 bases sitting between them. CDR3 loop: CASSILSMSNYGYTF. In DNA form, the CDR3 reads TGTGCCAGTAGTATTCTATCAATGTCTAACTATGGCTACACCTTC. Together with reference TRBV19 and TRBJ1-2, the CDR3 gives the full variable domain: DGGITQSPKYLFRKEGQNVTLSCEQNLNHDAMYWYRQDPGQGLRLIYYSQIVNDFQKGDIAEGYSVSREKKESFPLTVTSAQKNPTAFYLCASSILSMSNYGYTFGSGTRLTVV.

This clone appeared a single time. The chain couples TRBV5-1 to TRBJ2-7; the D gene is possibly TRBD1 (6 bases). The germline V gene has CDR1 SGHRS and CDR2 YFSETQ. V gave up 5 bases and J gave up 3 bases, with 12 bases separating them. The CDR3 is made up of 13 amino acids. The CDR3 protein is CASSQDSLYEQYF. CDR3 sequence (DNA): TGCGCCAGCAGTCAGGACAGCCTCTACGAGCAGTACTTC.

This chain uses TRBV5-1 with TRBJ2-7; 10 positions agree with TRBD2. CDR1 is SGHRS, CDR2 YFSETQ, per germline. CDR3 length equals 14 residues. Trimming removed 5 bases from V and 3 bases from J; junction bases left unmatched: 5. Here the CDR3 DNA reads TGCGCCAGCAGAACTCTAGCGGGAGTCTACGAGCAGTACTTC. This gives the protein CASRTLAGVYEQYF.

The gene calls are TRBV15 and TRBJ1-5; no firm D call. This CDR3 comprises 16 residues. Germline loops: CDR1 LNHNV, CDR2 YYDKDF (reference sequence). Trimming shortened V by 3 bases and J by 0 bases, and 12 bases separated the two germline ends. The CDR3 loop is CATSSYPPYSNQPQHF. Written as DNA, the CDR3 is TGTGCCACCAGCAGTTACCCCCCTTATAGCAATCAGCCCCAGCATTTT.

This chain links TRBV19 with TRBJ1-2, with D maybe TRBD1 (5 bases). Germline-derived CDR1 and CDR2 are LNHDA and SQIVND (reference sequence). V was trimmed by 3 bases and J by 4 bases, leaving 12 bases between them. The CDR3 spans 14 residues. The CDR3 sequence is CASSILGRAYGYTF. In DNA form, the CDR3 reads TGTGCCAGTAGTATTCTCGGCAGGGCCTATGGCTACACCTTC. The entire variable domain, with the rest obtained from reference TRBV19 and TRBJ1-2, is as follows: DGGITQSPKYLFRKEGQNVTLSCEQNLNHDAMYWYRQDPGQGLRLIYYSQIVNDFQKGDIAEGYSVSREKKESFPLTVTSAQKNPTAFYLCASSILGRAYGYTFGSGTRLTVV.

The gene calls are TRBV5-4 and TRBJ1-2; TRBD1 matches 9 bases. The CDR3 totals 14 residues. Germline CDR1 and CDR2: SGHNT and YYREEE (reference sequence). V shed 4 bases and J 6 bases; nucleotides not matched to a gene: 7. The CDR3 sequence is CASSGTGRSDGYTF. As DNA, the CDR3 is TGTGCCAGCAGCGGGACAGGGCGATCCGATGGCTACACCTTC.